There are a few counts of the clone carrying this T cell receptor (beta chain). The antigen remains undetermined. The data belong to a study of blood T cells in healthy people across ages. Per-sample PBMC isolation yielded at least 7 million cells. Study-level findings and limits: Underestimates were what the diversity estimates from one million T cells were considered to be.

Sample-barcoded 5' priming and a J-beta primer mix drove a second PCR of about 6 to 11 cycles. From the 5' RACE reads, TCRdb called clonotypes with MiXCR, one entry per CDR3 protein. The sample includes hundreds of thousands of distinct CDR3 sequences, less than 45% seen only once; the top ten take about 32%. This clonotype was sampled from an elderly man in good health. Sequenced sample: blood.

The CDR3 coding sequence is TGTGCCAGCAGTGACCTTTCAACCCAGGCAGGCGGCTACACCTTC. This gives the protein CASSDLSTQAGGYTF. The gene calls are TRBV6-1 and TRBJ1-2; D uncertain. Trimming left V 3 bases short and J 8 bases short, with 19 bases between. Germline V lookup: CDR1 MNHNS, CDR2 SASEGT. The CDR3 sequence is 15 residues long.